This passage covers 29 T cell receptor beta chains from one sample sequenced in a study of early T cells in non-severe SARS-CoV-2 infection. MiXCR, run by TCRdb on the 5' RACE reads, gives a single entry per CDR3 protein. Of fewer than 110,000 distinct CDR3 sequences in the sample, over 8.5% were seen once. Material: whole blood. The receptors here all came from an adult who was a healthcare worker with PCR-confirmed SARS-CoV-2 infection or an uninfected control (not recorded which).

This clonotype was recorded many times. This sequence joins TRBV18 and TRBJ1-2; the D gene is possibly TRBD1 (5 bases). Trimming stripped 3 bases from V and 7 bases from J, with 12 bases between. The CDR3 consists of 13 residues. Germline V lookup: CDR1 KGHSH, CDR2 LQKENI. DNA for the CDR3: TGTGCCAGCTCACCGGAGACAGATCTTGGCTACACCTTC. It specifies CASSPETDLGYTF.

This chain uses TRBV12-3 or TRBV12-4 with TRBJ2-1; D is unclear. CDR3 length: 15 residues. V was cut by 3 bases and J by 5 bases, with 14 bases left in between. In nucleotides, the CDR3 is TGTGCCAGCAGTTTTACCCTAGTCTTAAACAATGAGCAGTTCTTC. It is translated as CASSFTLVLNNEQFF.

In its sample, this clonotype was seen many times. V is TRBV28 and J is TRBJ2-2, with D unresolved. Trimming removed 4 bases at V and 1 base at J, with 4 bases between. CDR1 is MDHEN, CDR2 SYDVKM, per germline. The CDR3 is 13 amino acids. The CDR3, as DNA: TGTGCCAGCAGTTCTGAGAACACCGGGGAGCTGTTTTTT. Its protein is CASSSENTGELFF. Full variable domain (remainder filled in from reference TRBV28 and TRBJ2-2): DVKVTQSSRYLVKRTGEKVFLECVQDMDHENMFWYRQDPGLGLRLIYFSYDVKMKEKGDIPEGYSVSREKKERFSLILESASTNQTSMYLCASSSENTGELFFGEGSRLTVL.

This clonotype was detected only a few times. The chain joins TRBV14 to TRBJ1-1; possible D gene TRBD1, 6 bases. V was cut by 6 bases and J by 11 bases, with 16 bases left in between. Germline V lookup: CDR1 SGHDN, CDR2 FVKESK. The CDR3 totals 12 residues. CDR3: CASSFTRGRAFF. As DNA, the CDR3 is TGTGCCAGCAGTTTTACCAGGGGTCGGGCTTTCTTT.

This clonotype was observed many times. The J gene is TRBJ2-1, the V gene TRBV11-2; 9 nucleotides match TRBD2. The V gene's germline CDR1 is SGHAT and CDR2 FQNNGV. The J segment lost 6 bases and the V segment lost 3 bases, leaving 6 bases of the junction unmatched. The CDR3 contains 15 residues. This CDR3 reads CASSFTGTSSNEQFF. CDR3 DNA sequence: TGTGCCAGCAGCTTCACGGGGACTAGCTCCAATGAGCAGTTCTTC.

This clonotype appeared a few times. The CDR3 is CASSYDTHRQGRGYTF. In nucleotides, the CDR3 is TGTGCCAGCAGTTACGATACTCATCGACAGGGGAGAGGCTACACCTTC. The V call is TRBV6-7, the J call TRBJ1-2; 8 nucleotides line up with TRBD1. Being an ORF, TRBV6-7 has a function that is uncertain. The CDR3 covers 16 residues. With 2 bases clipped from V and 8 bases from J, the junction kept 13 bases outside the gene matches.

This clonotype was seen ten or more times. The chain employs TRBV29-1 and TRBJ2-1; a possible D gene is TRBD1 (5 bases). Germline V gives CDR1 SQVTM, CDR2 ANQGSEA. The CDR3 is 13 amino acids. Trimming pared 6 bases from V and 0 bases from J, leaving 9 bases between. CDR3 residues: CSVQGSSYNEQFF. DNA of the CDR3: TGCAGCGTGCAGGGCAGCTCCTACAATGAGCAGTTCTTC.

Only a few counts were recorded for this clonotype. V gene TRBV5-6 combines with J gene TRBJ2-7; D is unresolved. The CDR3 extends over 12 amino acids. The V end lost 4 bases, the J end lost 6 bases, and 11 bases lay between the germline ends. Looked up from germline, CDR1 is SGHDT and CDR2 is YYEEEE. In nucleotides, the CDR3 is TGTGCCAGCAGCCTGACACGGGTCGAGCAGTACTTC. It translates to CASSLTRVEQYF.

This clonotype was detected ten times or more. One end of the junction fails to match germline, which may point to a read error. The gene calls are TRBV6-1 and TRBJ2-7, with a possible D match to TRBD2 (5 bases). The CDR3 is 14 amino acids. Germline V gene lookup returns CDR1 MNHNS and CDR2 SASEGT. CDR3 DNA: TGTGCCAGCAGTTACGGACTCGCCTCCGACGAGCAGTACTTC. It yields the protein CASSYGLASDEQYF.

This chain connects TRBV7-2 to TRBJ2-3; no reliable D call. Trimming took off 2 bases at V and 4 bases at J, with 4 bases between the two ends. This CDR3 contains 12 residues. CDR1 is SGHTA, CDR2 FQGNSA, per germline. The CDR3 nucleotides read TGTGCCAGCAGCTTATACGCAGATACGCAGTATTTT. This encodes CASSLYADTQYF.

In its sample, this clonotype was seen many times. The CDR3 sequence: CASSVAQGAGGPGDTQYF. CDR3 sequence (DNA): TGTGCCAGCAGCGTAGCTCAAGGAGCGGGAGGGCCTGGAGATACGCAGTATTTT. The V and J genes are TRBV9 and TRBJ2-3, with 10 bases matching TRBD2. The V gene's germline CDR1 is SGDLS and CDR2 YYNGEE. Trimming took 0 bases from V and 5 from J; bases not matched to a gene: 12. CDR3 size: 18 residues.

The chain carries TRBV20-1 and TRBJ1-1; D gene unclear. Germline V lookup: CDR1 DFQATT, CDR2 SNEGSKA (reference sequence). The CDR3 runs to 12 residues. V was clipped by 3 bases and J by 7 bases, with 12 bases between them. Here the CDR3 reads CSASTGLFEAFF. In DNA form, the CDR3 reads TGCAGTGCTAGTACGGGCCTGTTTGAAGCTTTCTTT.

There are a few counts of this clonotype. The rearrangement joins TRBV29-1 to TRBJ2-1; no reliable D call. Germline V gene sequence: CDR1 SQVTM, CDR2 ANQGSEA. This CDR3 is 14 amino acids long. Deletions cut 4 bases from V and 2 bases from J, with 12 bases between. CDR3 sequence (DNA): TGCAGCGTTGTAGCAGGCCAGGCCTACAATGAGCAGTTCTTC. Protein product: CSVVAGQAYNEQFF.

The gene calls are TRBV20-1 and TRBJ1-6; D might be TRBD1 (5 bases). The CDR3 spans 12 residues. The V end was cut by 7 bases, the J end by 7 bases, with 11 bases between. Germline CDR1 DFQATT, CDR2 SNEGSKA (reference sequence). The CDR3 sequence: CSVGGGNSPLHF. DNA for the CDR3: TGCAGTGTGGGTGGGGGGAATTCACCCCTCCACTTT.

V gene TRBV2 combines with J gene TRBJ2-3; D call uncertain. From germline, CDR1 is SNHLY and CDR2 FYNNEI. The CDR3 length is 13 residues. Trimming removed 3 bases from V and 4 bases from J, with 8 bases in between. For the CDR3, the DNA is TGTGCCAGCAGTGATGTCAGATCAGATACGCAGTATTTT. This sequence encodes CASSDVRSDTQYF.

V and J are TRBV6-1 and TRBJ2-3, with no clear D. Germline V gene sequence: CDR1 MNHNS, CDR2 SASEGT. The CDR3 spans 16 residues. V lost 5 bases to trimming and J lost 3 bases, with 18 bases between them. The CDR3 protein is CASSSRPYTTTDTQYF. The CDR3 nucleotides are TGTGCCAGCAGTTCCCGACCATACACTACGACAGATACGCAGTATTTT.

The V and J genes are TRBV12-3 or TRBV12-4 and TRBJ2-3, with no clear D. There are 12 residues in the CDR3. Trimming took off 3 bases at V and 4 bases at J, with 5 bases between the two ends. The CDR3: CASSFGPDTQYF. The CDR3 DNA reads as TGTGCCAGCAGTTTCGGGCCAGATACGCAGTATTTT.

At least ten counts were recorded for this clonotype. This chain links TRBV5-1 with TRBJ2-1; 16 bases are a match to TRBD2. The J segment lost 9 bases and the V segment lost 3 bases, leaving 6 bases of the junction unmatched. The CDR3 consists of 16 residues. Germline-derived CDR1 and CDR2 are SGHRS and YFSETQ. CDR3 sequence (DNA): TGCGCCAGCAGCTGGGGACTAGCGGGAGGGTTTAGTGAGCAGTTCTTC. Protein: CASSWGLAGGFSEQFF. The full variable domain, in which reference TRBV5-1 and TRBJ2-1 provide the parts outside the CDR3, is KAGVTQTPRYLIKTRGQQVTLSCSPISGHRSVSWYQQTPGQGLQFLFEYFSETQRNKGNFPGRFSGRQFSNSRSEMNVSTLELGDSALYLCASSWGLAGGFSEQFFGPGTRLTVL.

This clonotype was seen only a few times. The chain recombines TRBV20-1 with TRBJ1-1; 7 nucleotides agree with TRBD1. There are 17 residues in the CDR3. Germline V CDR1 and CDR2: DFQATT, SNEGSKA (reference sequence). CDR3 nucleotides: TGCGGTACCGACCTGGGGGGGACAGTCTCGATGAACACTGAAGCTTTCTTT. This sequence encodes CGTDLGGTVSMNTEAFF.

This clonotype was counted ten times or more. The gene calls are TRBV6-6 and TRBJ2-3; no firm D call. With 5 bases removed from V and 14 bases from J, the gap between germline ends came to 17 bases. Germline loops: CDR1 MNHNY, CDR2 SVGAGI (reference sequence). The CDR3 is made up of 12 amino acids. The CDR3 spells CASSPLQARLYF. Written as DNA, the CDR3 is TGTGCCAGCAGTCCACTCCAAGCTAGATTGTATTTT.

The chain couples TRBV20-1 to TRBJ2-5; the D is unclear. Trimming took 7 bases from V and 0 from J, leaving 9 bases between them. CDR3 length: 12 residues. Germline CDR1 is DFQATT and CDR2 is SNEGSKA (reference sequence). The CDR3 bases are TGCAGTGTTCAAGCGTACCAAGAGACCCAGTACTTC. It translates to CSVQAYQETQYF.

The sample holds a few counts of this clonotype. The chain joins TRBV28 to TRBJ1-1; D remains unclear. The CDR3 covers 10 residues. Germline CDR1 is MDHEN and CDR2 is SYDVKM. Trimming took off 5 bases at V and 8 bases at J, with 6 bases between the two ends. CDR3 protein: CASSDAEAFF. DNA for the CDR3: TGTGCCAGCAGTGACGCAGAAGCTTTCTTT. Full variable domain (rest looked up from reference TRBV28 and TRBJ1-1): DVKVTQSSRYLVKRTGEKVFLECVQDMDHENMFWYRQDPGLGLRLIYFSYDVKMKEKGDIPEGYSVSREKKERFSLILESASTNQTSMYLCASSDAEAFFGQGTRLTVV.

This chain links TRBV5-1 with TRBJ1-1; D is perhaps TRBD1 (5 bases). V was shortened by 4 bases and J by 0 bases, with 13 bases between the two germline ends. Germline CDR1 reads SGHRS; CDR2 reads YFSETQ. The CDR3 length is 15 residues. The CDR3 DNA is TGCGCCAGCAGCCCCGAAACAGGAATGAACACTGAAGCTTTCTTT. Encoded protein: CASSPETGMNTEAFF.

The chain employs TRBV6-2 or TRBV6-3 and TRBJ2-4; the D gene is possibly TRBD2 (5 bases). The ends were cut back, 2 bases at V and 1 base at J, with 6 bases in the middle. The CDR3 is made up of 14 amino acids. The germline V gene has CDR1 MNHEY and CDR2 SVGEGT. CDR3 residues: CASSYPGAKNIQYF. Here the CDR3 DNA reads TGTGCCAGCAGTTACCCGGGGGCCAAAAACATTCAGTACTTC.

This clonotype was picked up a small number of times. V is TRBV7-2 and J is TRBJ2-1, with 8 bases aligning to TRBD2. With 5 bases clipped from V and 7 bases from J, the junction kept 13 bases outside the gene matches. The CDR3 totals 16 residues. The germline gives CDR1 SGHTA, CDR2 FQGNSA. Written as DNA, the CDR3 is TGTGCCAGCAGCCGCCTGGGGGCGGGAGGTCGAAATGAGCAGTTCTTC. Its protein is CASSRLGAGGRNEQFF.

This clonotype was observed at least ten times. CDR3 amino acids: CSVPEERETTYEQYF. In DNA, the CDR3 is TGCAGTGTCCCGGAAGAGCGGGAGACGACCTACGAGCAGTACTTC. The chain has TRBV20-1 and TRBJ2-7; 8 bases agree with TRBD2. This CDR3 is built from 15 residues. Germline CDR1 is DFQATT and CDR2 is SNEGSKA (reference sequence). Germline trimming cut 7 bases from V and 2 bases from J; bases unmatched to any gene: 13.

This clonotype has at least ten counts. J is TRBJ2-7 and V is TRBV6-2 or TRBV6-3; perhaps TRBD2 as D (5 bases). The CDR3 runs to 17 residues. Looked up from germline, CDR1 is MNHEY and CDR2 is SVGEGT. Trimming pared 6 bases from V and 4 bases from J, leaving 25 bases between. Written as DNA, the CDR3 is TGTGCCAGCAGAGGACGGGTCCTAAGGTCGGGGAGATACGAGCAGTACTTC. It is translated as CASRGRVLRSGRYEQYF.

This clonotype came up many times. This rearrangement joins TRBV5-4 to TRBJ2-3, with 14 bases lining up with TRBD2. CDR1 and CDR2 (germline): SGHNT, YYREEE (reference sequence). The CDR3 is 16 amino acids. The J segment lost 8 bases and the V segment lost 3 bases, leaving 8 bases of the junction unmatched. CDR3 nucleotides: TGTGCCAGCAGCTCAGGACTAGCGGGAGGAAGAAGTACGCAGTATTTT. Translated, it gives CASSSGLAGGRSTQYF.

The gene calls are TRBV27 and TRBJ2-1; TRBD1 or TRBD2 may be the D gene (5 bases each). CDR1 and CDR2 from the germline V gene are MNHEY and SMNVEV (reference sequence). The CDR3 is made up of 16 amino acids. Trimming left V 2 bases short and J 0 bases short, with 11 bases between. CDR3 nucleotide sequence: TGTGCCAGCAGTTTAAAGGGACCAATCTCCTACAATGAGCAGTTCTTC. This translates into CASSLKGPISYNEQFF.